These 31 T cell receptor beta chains came from one sample sequenced in a study of T-cell reconstitution after alpha-beta-depleted transplantation in children. The TCRbeta library incorporated unique molecular identifiers. TCRdb ran MiXCR on the PCR reads and lists one entry per CDR3 protein. The sample has just under 350,000 distinct CDR3 sequences; 15% to 20% are singletons. The sequenced sample was PBMCs, mostly from graft donor cells, obtained 360 days after TCRalphabeta/CD19-depleted stem cell transplant. These receptors originate from a male patient aged 2-15 years who had a stem cell transplant for acute lymphoblastic leukemia, so the T cells may come from the graft donor.

The V and J genes are TRBV7-9 and TRBJ2-3, with 7 bases matching TRBD2. V lost 5 bases, J lost 2 bases, and 7 bases stayed unmatched. CDR3 length: 15 amino acids. Per germline, CDR1 SEHNR and CDR2 FQNEAQ (reference sequence). CDR3 sequence reads: CASSPSSGPTDTQYF. DNA for the CDR3: TGTGCCAGCAGCCCTTCTAGCGGACCCACAGATACGCAGTATTTT. Complete variable domain (other parts from reference TRBV7-9 and TRBJ2-3): DTGVSQNPRHKITKRGQNVTFRCDPISEHNRLYWYRQTLGQGPEFLTYFQNEAQLEKSRLLSDRFSAERPKGSFSTLEIQRTEQGDSAMYLCASSPSSGPTDTQYFGPGTRLTVL.

The CDR3: CASSQTSGRAGNTDTQYF. In nucleotides, the CDR3 is TGCGCCAGCAGCCAAACTAGCGGGAGGGCCGGGAACACAGATACGCAGTATTTT. The rearrangement joins TRBV4-1 to TRBJ2-3, with 13 nucleotides matching TRBD2. This CDR3 has 18 residues. Trimming at V came to 2 bases and at J to 2 bases, leaving 7 bases not matched to a gene. The germline gives CDR1 MGHRA, CDR2 YSYEKL.

The V gene is TRBV10-3, the J gene TRBJ2-5; D possibly corresponds to TRBD1 (6 bases). There are 15 residues in the CDR3. Germline assignment: CDR1 ENHRY and CDR2 SYGVKD. With 1 base removed from V and 5 bases from J, the gap between germline ends came to 14 bases. CDR3 nucleotides: TGTGCCATCAGTGAGTTTGGGGGCGCAGCGGAGACCCAGTACTTC. Protein product: CAISEFGGAAETQYF.

This clonotype was seen more than once but under ten times. V gene TRBV20-1 combines with J gene TRBJ2-1; the D is unclear. This CDR3 spans 13 amino acids. V dropped 3 bases and J dropped 2 bases, with 8 bases sitting between them. Germline values: CDR1 DFQATT, CDR2 SNEGSKA (reference sequence). The CDR3 protein is CSASVQAYNEQFF. The CDR3 region has the DNA TGCAGTGCTAGCGTGCAGGCCTACAATGAGCAGTTCTTC.

The V call is TRBV12-3 or TRBV12-4, the J call TRBJ2-5; 7 bases fit TRBD1. The CDR3 is made up of 12 amino acids. The ends lost 6 bases at V and 7 bases at J; junction bases unmatched: 5. CDR3 protein: CASSTGVGTQYF. The CDR3 DNA follows: TGTGCCAGCAGCACAGGGGTGGGGACCCAGTACTTC.

This clonotype was detected a few times. This sequence joins TRBV5-5 and TRBJ1-2; D is possibly TRBD1 (5 bases). The germline gives CDR1 SGHKS, CDR2 YYEKEE (reference sequence). The CDR3 length is 15 residues. Trimming shortened V by 0 bases and J by 2 bases, and 11 bases separated the two germline ends. The CDR3 DNA follows: TGTGCCAGCAGCTTGGGGTCGGCAGGGAACTATGGCTACACCTTC. Amino acid sequence: CASSLGSAGNYGYTF.

The V call is TRBV27, the J call TRBJ2-7, with TRBD1 matching over 11 bases. V was pared by 6 bases and J by 4 bases, with 11 bases of the junction left unmatched. This CDR3 spans 16 amino acids. Germline V gene data show CDR1 as MNHEY and CDR2 as SMNVEV (reference sequence). The CDR3 DNA follows: TGTGCCAGCAGCCGGGACCCGGGACAGGGGGATTACGAGCAGTACTTC. Protein product: CASSRDPGQGDYEQYF.

This clonotype came up many times. This chain uses TRBV6-1 with TRBJ2-6; D is undetermined. In germline, CDR1 is MNHNS, CDR2 SASEGT. This CDR3 comprises 15 residues. V lost 6 bases to trimming and J lost 1 base, with 10 bases between them. DNA of the CDR3: TGTGCCAGCAGGCTTACCTCTTCTGGGGCCAACGTCCTGACTTTC. Translating it yields CASRLTSSGANVLTF.

This CDR3 reads CASKKGGPLLNYGYTF. In DNA form, the CDR3 reads TGTGCCAGCAAGAAGGGGGGTCCCCTGCTTAACTATGGCTACACCTTC. The chain recombines TRBV6-1 with TRBJ1-2; the D gene is possibly TRBD1 (6 bases). V was pared by 7 bases and J by 1 base, with 19 bases between. Germline V gives CDR1 MNHNS, CDR2 SASEGT. The CDR3 totals 16 residues.

This rearrangement joins TRBV7-9 to TRBJ2-7, with D unresolved. This CDR3 region has 13 residues. Germline assignment: CDR1 SEHNR and CDR2 FQNEAQ (reference sequence). V was pared by 4 bases and J by 5 bases, with 12 bases between. The CDR3 DNA reads TGTGCCAGCAGCTCTTCATTAGTGGACGAGCAGTACTTC. Translation gives CASSSSLVDEQYF.

This clonotype has at least ten counts. The genes are TRBV13 and TRBJ1-4; no definite D call. The V gene lost 4 bases and the J gene lost 2 bases, with 2 bases spanning the gap. The CDR3 contains 12 residues. Germline CDR1 is PRHDT and CDR2 is FYEKMQ (reference sequence). For the CDR3, the DNA is TGTGCCAGCAGCTCGACTAATGAAAAACTGTTTTTT. The encoded protein is CASSSTNEKLFF.

The V gene is TRBV11-2, the J gene TRBJ2-4; D unresolved. Per germline, CDR1 SGHAT and CDR2 FQNNGV. CDR3 length equals 15 residues. V shed 5 bases and J shed 7 bases, with 18 bases lying between them. The CDR3 spells CASSPDPGLGNIQYF. DNA for the CDR3: TGTGCCAGCAGCCCGGACCCGGGCCTCGGGAACATTCAGTACTTC.

The rearrangement links TRBV28 to TRBJ1-4; D is uncertain. The germline V gene encodes CDR1 MDHEN and CDR2 SYDVKM. V lost 6 bases and J 8 bases, leaving 10 bases between the germline ends. The CDR3 spans 12 residues. CDR3 in amino acids: CASRIREEKLFF. The CDR3 DNA reads as TGTGCCAGCAGAATAAGGGAAGAAAAACTGTTTTTT. Based on the CDR3 plus reference TRBV28 and TRBJ1-4, the full variable domain is DVKVTQSSRYLVKRTGEKVFLECVQDMDHENMFWYRQDPGLGLRLIYFSYDVKMKEKGDIPEGYSVSREKKERFSLILESASTNQTSMYLCASRIREEKLFFGSGTQLSVL.

The V call is TRBV6-1, the J call TRBJ1-5; D unclear. There are 15 residues in the CDR3. Trimming removed 6 bases at V and 4 bases at J, with 16 bases between. The germline V gene encodes CDR1 MNHNS and CDR2 SASEGT. CDR3 sequence (DNA): TGTGCCAGCAGCGCCGGGCTAAAAAGTAATCAGCCCCAGCATTTT. Its translation is CASSAGLKSNQPQHF.

This chain joins TRBV7-2 and TRBJ2-7, with 8 bases lining up with TRBD2. CDR1 and CDR2 (germline): SGHTA, FQGNSA. V lost 0 bases to trimming and J lost 1 base; unmatched junction nucleotides: 2. This CDR3 spans 15 amino acids. CDR3 residues: CASSLASGASYEQYF. CDR3 DNA: TGTGCCAGCAGCTTAGCTAGCGGGGCTTCCTACGAGCAGTACTTC.

This clonotype came up a few times. The V and J genes are TRBV14 and TRBJ1-1; no definite D call. Germline lookup yields CDR1 SGHDN and CDR2 FVKESK. With 4 bases removed from V and 2 bases from J, the gap between germline ends came to 11 bases. CDR3 length equals 14 residues. The CDR3 bases are TGTGCCAGCAGCCCAGGTGGGAGCAACACTGAAGCTTTCTTT. This gives the protein CASSPGGSNTEAFF.

The chain links TRBV9 to TRBJ1-1, with a tentative D call TRBD1 (5 bases). This CDR3 has 16 residues. CDR1 is SGDLS and CDR2 is YYNGEE in the germline V gene. V lost 0 bases and J 1 base, leaving 13 bases between the germline ends. In nucleotides, the CDR3 is TGTGCCAGCAGCGTAGGTCCAGGGCAGGCGAACACTGAAGCTTTCTTT. This gives the protein CASSVGPGQANTEAFF.

This clonotype was seen a few times. The rearrangement uses TRBV6-5 and TRBJ1-6; TRBD1 matches at 8 bases. The CDR3 spans 14 residues. Germline V lookup: CDR1 MNHEY, CDR2 SVGAGI. Trimming at V came to 7 bases and at J to 10 bases, leaving 9 bases not matched to a gene. The CDR3 coding sequence is TGTGCCAGCATCCCTGACAGGGGACACTCACCCCTCCACTTT. Protein product: CASIPDRGHSPLHF.

This clonotype occurred a few times. The genes are TRBV28 and TRBJ2-7; D gene ambiguous. This CDR3 spans 11 amino acids. Germline V gene sequence: CDR1 MDHEN, CDR2 SYDVKM. V dropped 3 bases and J dropped 6 bases, with 6 bases sitting between them. DNA for the CDR3: TGTGCCAGCAGTTTTACGGCCGAGCAGTACTTC. Translated, it gives CASSFTAEQYF.

This clonotype was counted a few times. The chain recombines TRBV29-1 with TRBJ2-3; tentative D call: TRBD2 (5 bases). Between the trimmed V and J ends, which lost 4 bases and 2 bases, there was a span of 16 bases. This CDR3 comprises 15 residues. Per the germline V gene, CDR1 is SQVTM and CDR2 is ANQGSEA. CDR3 region: CSVAGREKDTDTQYF. CDR3 nucleotides: TGCAGCGTTGCGGGGAGAGAAAAGGACACAGATACGCAGTATTTT.

This clonotype was picked up many times. The chain recombines TRBV15 with TRBJ2-5; a weak D match, TRBD1 (5 bases). Trimming pared 1 base from V and 8 bases from J, leaving 8 bases between. The CDR3 length is 12 residues. Per germline, CDR1 LNHNV and CDR2 YYDKDF (reference sequence). The CDR3 nucleotides read TGTGCCACCAGCAGAGGAAGGGGAACCCAGTACTTC. This sequence encodes CATSRGRGTQYF. Based on the CDR3 plus reference TRBV15 and TRBJ2-5, the full variable domain is DAMVIQNPRYQVTQFGKPVTLSCSQTLNHNVMYWYQQKSSQAPKLLFHYYDKDFNNEADTPDNFQSRRPNTSFCFLDIRSPGLGDTAMYLCATSRGRGTQYFGPGTRLLVL.

This clonotype has only a few counts. The chain uses TRBV10-3 and TRBJ2-1; 7 nucleotides align to TRBD1. The germline CDR1 and CDR2 sequences are ENHRY and SYGVKD. This CDR3 spans 14 amino acids. V lost 8 bases to trimming and J lost 5 bases; unmatched junction nucleotides: 9. The CDR3 bases are TGTGCCATCTCCCGCCGGGACAGAAACAATGAGCAGTTCTTC. The encoded protein is CAISRRDRNNEQFF.

This clonotype was seen repeatedly, ten times or more. V and J are TRBV7-9 and TRBJ2-5; D uncertain. Trimming pared 3 bases from V and 5 bases from J, leaving 13 bases between. The CDR3 loop spans 14 amino acids. The germline CDR1 and CDR2 sequences are SEHNR and FQNEAQ (reference sequence). The CDR3 nucleotides read TGTGCCAGCAGCTTGTCAAGAGGATCGGAGACCCAGTACTTC. Translating gives CASSLSRGSETQYF.

V usage is TRBV2 and J usage is TRBJ2-7; 8 bases line up with TRBD1. Germline V gives CDR1 SNHLY, CDR2 FYNNEI. The CDR3 is made up of 18 amino acids. After removal of 5 bases from V and 4 bases from J, the junction contained 19 bases not matched to a gene. The CDR3 coding sequence is TGTGCCAGCAGTCACAGAACGGACAGGGCCGAATTTCCTTACGAGCAGTACTTC. This translates into CASSHRTDRAEFPYEQYF.

Many counts were recorded for this clonotype. This chain connects TRBV12-3 or TRBV12-4 to TRBJ2-5; D may match TRBD1 or TRBD2 (5 bases each). The CDR3 loop spans 15 amino acids. V was cut by 1 base and J by 4 bases, with 13 bases left in between. CDR3 nucleotide sequence: TGTGCCAGCAGTTTAGGGTCTGGGGGATCAGAGACCCAGTACTTC. This sequence encodes CASSLGSGGSETQYF.

J is TRBJ2-5 and V is TRBV4-3; D might be TRBD1 or TRBD2, each matching 5 bases. This CDR3 spans 20 amino acids. Looked up from germline, CDR1 is LGHNA and CDR2 is YSLEER. V lost 5 bases to trimming and J lost 2 bases, with 30 bases between them. CDR3 sequence (DNA): TGCGCCAGCAGCTACCCTATAATGGGGGAGAGCCCAGAATCTCAAGAGACCCAGTACTTC. It codes for CASSYPIMGESPESQETQYF.

This chain uses TRBV3-1 with TRBJ1-1, with 7 positions matching TRBD1. This CDR3 contains 16 residues. J gave up 0 bases and V 4 bases, and 8 bases lay outside the gene matches. In germline, CDR1 is LGHDT, CDR2 YNNKEL (reference sequence). CDR3 in amino acids: CASSPQGQFMNTEAFF. CDR3 nucleotides: TGTGCCAGCAGCCCACAGGGACAGTTTATGAACACTGAAGCTTTCTTT.

This clonotype was detected a few times. The chain uses TRBV4-2 and TRBJ2-7; 10 nucleotides align to TRBD2. There are 16 residues in the CDR3. V shed 4 bases and J 1 base; nucleotides not matched to a gene: 7. The germline V gene has CDR1 LGHNA and CDR2 YNFKEQ. The DNA of the CDR3 is TGTGCCAGCAGCCCTCAACTAGCGGGATCTTCCTACGAGCAGTACTTC. Translating it yields CASSPQLAGSSYEQYF.

This clonotype was observed many times. This rearrangement joins TRBV29-1 to TRBJ2-5; TRBD2 aligns across 9 bases. CDR3 length equals 15 residues. The V gene end was trimmed by 3 bases and the J gene end by 2 bases; junction bases not matched to a gene: 7. From germline, CDR1 is SQVTM and CDR2 ANQGSEA. CDR3 nucleotide sequence: TGCAGCGTTGATCCCAGACTAGCGGTTCAAGAGACCCAGTACTTC. Amino acids: CSVDPRLAVQETQYF.

The chain links TRBV7-9 to TRBJ2-1; 8 nucleotides align to TRBD1. This CDR3 contains 14 residues. V shed 5 bases, J shed 8 bases, and the junction held 8 bases outside the gene matches. CDR1 SEHNR and CDR2 FQNEAQ come from the germline V gene (reference sequence). The CDR3 DNA reads TGTGCCAGCAGCCTTGGACAGGGCAAAGATGAGCAGTTCTTC. Protein: CASSLGQGKDEQFF.

This clonotype has just a few counts. The rearrangement links TRBV5-1 to TRBJ2-2; 7 nucleotides agree with TRBD2. CDR3 length equals 14 residues. Trimming cost V 5 bases and J 5 bases; bases outside gene matches: 6. Germline values: CDR1 SGHRS, CDR2 YFSETQ. Written as DNA, the CDR3 is TGCGCCAGCAGTGGTGCGGGAGTGACCGGGGAGCTGTTTTTT. Its translation is CASSGAGVTGELFF.